This T cell receptor beta chain was observed in a study of human T cells and chemical hapten exposure. Study information: Sensitization used 2% DPC on about 2 cm by about 2 cm upper inner arm skin.

TCRdb reanalysed the RACE reads using MiXCR and keeps one entry per CDR3 protein. The sample lists 74,000 or so distinct CDR3 sequences, 10% to 15% occurring once. Time point defined: patch test 1, 2 weeks after DPC sensitization. Treatment reported: therapeutic diphenylcyclopropenone sensitization with weekly scalp DPC. V was pared by 4 bases and J by 5 bases, with 14 bases between. This CDR3 contains 15 residues. CDR1 LGHDT and CDR2 YNNKEL come from the germline V gene (reference sequence). The sequencing here drew on whole blood, taken in connection with sensitization to the hapten diphenylcyclopropenone (DPC). This sequence joins TRBV3-1 and TRBJ2-2; D may be TRBD1 (5 bases). This TCR derives from a woman in her sixties or seventies with alopecia areata. Some clones in this sample may be carry-over from other donors' samples. The DNA for the CDR3 is TGTGCCAGCAGCCTGTGGACAATGGGTACCGGGGAGCTGTTTTTT. Its translation: CASSLWTMGTGELFF.